This T cell receptor beta chain was obtained from a study of beta chain features in type 1 diabetes. General study points: Across all four CD4+ subsets, people with type 1 diabetes showed modestly shorter TCRB CDR3s.

Expressed TCRB transcripts were sequenced after all isolated RNA was converted to cDNA. Assay: immunoSEQ multiplex PCR; the TCRdb copy retains only in-frame clones and omits some. The data hold 200,000 to 250,000 clones, with approximately 15% observed a single time. The germline gives CDR1 SQVTM, CDR2 ANQGSEA. The CDR3 has 14 residues. V lost 3 bases to trimming and J lost 8 bases; unmatched junction nucleotides: 9. In its sample, this clone was seen a few times. The target antigen is unknown. The source is a man aged 25-40 years with type 1 diabetes. This chain uses TRBV29-1 with TRBJ2-1; 8 bases are a match to TRBD2. Source material: naive CD4+ T cells from blood. CDR3 DNA sequence: TGCAGCGTTGACAAGGGGACTAGAAGGGATGAGCAGTTCTTC. Its translation is CSVDKGTRRDEQFF.